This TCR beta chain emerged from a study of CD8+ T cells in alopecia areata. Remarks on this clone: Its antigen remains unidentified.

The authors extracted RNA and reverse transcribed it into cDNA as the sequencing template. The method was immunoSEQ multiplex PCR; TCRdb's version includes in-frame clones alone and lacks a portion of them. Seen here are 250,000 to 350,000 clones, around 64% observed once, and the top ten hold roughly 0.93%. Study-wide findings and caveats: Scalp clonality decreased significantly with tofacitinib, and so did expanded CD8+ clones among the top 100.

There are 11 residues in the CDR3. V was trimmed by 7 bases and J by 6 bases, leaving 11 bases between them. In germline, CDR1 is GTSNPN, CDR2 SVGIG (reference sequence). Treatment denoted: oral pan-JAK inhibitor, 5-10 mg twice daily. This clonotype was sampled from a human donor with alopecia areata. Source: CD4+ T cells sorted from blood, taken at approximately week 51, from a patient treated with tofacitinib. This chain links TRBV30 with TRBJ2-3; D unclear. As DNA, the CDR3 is TGTGCCTTGAAGGAAGGTGATACGCAGTATTTT. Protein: CALKEGDTQYF.